This is a list of T cell receptor beta chains from one sample in a study of blood T cell repertoires in COVID-19. Assay: immunoSEQ multiplex PCR; the TCRdb copy retains only in-frame clones and omits some. The sample has 430,000 or so clones; around 89% are singletons. Sequenced input: PBMCs or T cells enriched from blood (not recorded which). Receptor source: a woman between 40 and 55 years old who had recovered from COVID-19. The CDR3 runs from the conserved cysteine through the conserved F or W. D genes are given only for firm matches. Clone size is shown for a subset of rows, as once, few, many or a class of expanded clone.

abundance,v_gene,d_gene,j_gene,CDR3nt,CDR3aa
NA,TRBV5-1,NA,TRBJ2-3,TGCGCCAGCAGCGATAGCGGAAGAACAGATACGCAGTATTTT,CASSDSGRTDTQYF
NA,TRBV6-5,NA,TRBJ1-2,TGTGCCAGCACCTCATCGCGCTCGGTAGCCTATGGCTACACCTTC,CASTSSRSVAYGYTF
NA,TRBV7-8,NA,TRBJ2-7,TGTGCCAGCAGCCTCCGACAAGACGGCTCCTACGAGCAGTACTTC,CASSLRQDGSYEQYF
NA,TRBV2,NA,TRBJ2-3,TGTGCCAGCAGTGAAGATGCAGGGGCGGATACGCAGTATTTT,CASSEDAGADTQYF
NA,TRBV6-5,NA,TRBJ1-1,TGTGCCAGCAGATTGTCCCCAAATACTGAAGCTTTCTTT,CASRLSPNTEAFF
NA,TRBV6-5,NA,TRBJ2-7,TGTGCCAGCAGTAGGGAGGCCTCCTACGAGCAGTACTTC,CASSREASYEQYF
NA,TRBV25-1,TRBD1,TRBJ1-5,TGTGCCAGCAGTGCCCACCGGACAGGGGGAAATCAGCCCCAGCATTTT,CASSAHRTGGNQPQHF
once,TRBV30,NA,TRBJ1-2,TGTGCCTGGGCAAGGACAGCCTTCTATGGCTACACCTTC,CAWARTAFYGYTF
NA,TRBV4-3,NA,TRBJ2-1,TGCGCCAGCAGCCAAGAGTCGCAGGGGCTCTACAATGAGCAGTTCTTC,CASSQESQGLYNEQFF
NA,TRBV7-9,TRBD1,TRBJ1-5,TGTGCCAGCAGCCTTTGGACAGGGACCCTACAGGGTCAGCCCCAGCATTTT,CASSLWTGTLQGQPQHF
NA,TRBV5-8,NA,TRBJ1-1,TGTGCCAGCAGCTCAGACCCAGCGAGAGCTTTCTTT,CASSSDPARAFF
NA,TRBV6-4,TRBD1,TRBJ1-1,TGTGCCAGCAGTGTTCGACAGGGGGTGACTGAAGCTTTCTTT,CASSVRQGVTEAFF
NA,TRBV2,NA,TRBJ2-3,TGTGCCAGCCGGGTGAACTACCCGCGCACAGATACGCAGTATTTT,CASRVNYPRTDTQYF
few,TRBV5-6,NA,TRBJ1-2,TGTGCCAGCAGCTTTATGTCCAGAACTAACTATGGCTACACCTTC,CASSFMSRTNYGYTF
NA,TRBV7-9,NA,TRBJ2-7,TGTGCCAGCAGCTTACAATCGGGATCGGGTTACGAGCAGTACTTC,CASSLQSGSGYEQYF
NA,TRBV2,NA,TRBJ2-5,TGTGCCAGCAGTGTTTTGGGGGCTCCGATAGAGACCCAGTACTTC,CASSVLGAPIETQYF
NA,TRBV11-3,NA,TRBJ2-1,TGTGCCAGCAGCCCCGGACTTACGAACAATGAGCAGTTCTTC,CASSPGLTNNEQFF
NA,TRBV11-3,NA,TRBJ1-6,TGTGCTCAGACTCCCTATAATTCACCCCTCCACTTT,CAQTPYNSPLHF
NA,TRBV11-3,TRBD2,TRBJ2-1,TGTGCCAGCAGCCCCGGCCATAGCGGGAGCCAGAATGAGCAGTTCTTC,CASSPGHSGSQNEQFF
NA,TRBV27,NA,TRBJ1-1,TGTGCCAGCAGCCCAAGGGGCGTATACACTGAAGCTTTCTTT,CASSPRGVYTEAFF
NA,TRBV6-1,NA,TRBJ1-5,TGTGCCAGCAGTGAACTCGGCGGACTCGCTAATAGCAATCAGCCCCAGCATTTT,CASSELGGLANSNQPQHF
NA,TRBV10-1,TRBD1,TRBJ1-1,TGCGCCAGCAGTGAGACCACGACAGGGGGCAACACTGAAGCTTTCTTT,CASSETTTGGNTEAFF
NA,TRBV29-1,NA,TRBJ1-3,TGCAGCGTTGGGTTTGACTACTCTGGAAACACCATATATTTT,CSVGFDYSGNTIYF
NA,TRBV5-1,NA,TRBJ1-2,TGCGCCAGCAGCCCGGAGGCAGACTATGGCTACACCTTC,CASSPEADYGYTF
NA,TRBV6-5,NA,TRBJ2-5,TGTGCCAGCAGCGGAGAATTATACGGGGAGACCCAGTACTTC,CASSGELYGETQYF
NA,TRBV9,NA,TRBJ2-5,TGTGCCAGCAGCCCACTCCCTCCGGAGACCCAGTACTTC,CASSPLPPETQYF
NA,TRBV29-1,NA,TRBJ1-1,TGCAGCGTTTCGGCCAGGACACCGAACACTGAAGCTTTCTTT,CSVSARTPNTEAFF
NA,TRBV24-1,NA,TRBJ2-5,TGTGCCACCAGTGCGAGGACAGAACAAGAGACCCAGTACTTC,CATSARTEQETQYF
NA,TRBV6-5,NA,TRBJ1-2,TGTGCCATTTTGGAGGTTTTTAACTATGGCTACACCTTC,CAILEVFNYGYTF
once,TRBV3-1/TRBV3-2,TRBD2,TRBJ2-3,TGTGCCAGCAGCCGACTAGCTATCACAGATACGCAGTATTTT,CASSRLAITDTQYF
NA,TRBV9,NA,TRBJ1-3,TGTGCCAGCAGCGTGCAGGGTTGGGGAAACACCATATATTTT,CASSVQGWGNTIYF
NA,TRBV12-3/TRBV12-4,NA,TRBJ2-1,TGTGCCAGCAGTTTCTATAGTAGTCATGAGCAGTTCTTC,CASSFYSSHEQFF
NA,TRBV3-1/TRBV3-2,NA,TRBJ1-1,TGTGCCAGCAGCCCCCTTGGCGGGGAGGCTGAAGCTTTCTTT,CASSPLGGEAEAFF
NA,TRBV4-1,TRBD2,TRBJ2-7,TGCGCCAGCAGCCAATCCTGGACTAGCGGGAGTCGGGAGCAGTACTTC,CASSQSWTSGSREQYF
NA,TRBV3-1/TRBV3-2,NA,TRBJ1-3,TGTGCCAGCAGCCGGAGGGGAGCTGGAAACACCATATATTTT,CASSRRGAGNTIYF
NA,TRBV5-1,NA,TRBJ2-1,TGCGCCAGCAGCTTACTGGGGACTTCTCCAACCTACAATGAGCAGTTCTTC,CASSLLGTSPTYNEQFF
NA,TRBV24-1,NA,TRBJ2-3,TGTGCCACCAGTGATTCCTACAGGGATTTCACAGATACGCAGTATTTT,CATSDSYRDFTDTQYF
NA,TRBV2,TRBD1,TRBJ2-5,TGTGCCAGCAGGTGGGACAGGGGGTACCAAGAGACCCAGTACTTC,CASRWDRGYQETQYF
NA,TRBV5-4,NA,TRBJ1-2,TGTGCCAGCAGCTTGGGGTTAACGGGTGGCTACACCTTC,CASSLGLTGGYTF
NA,TRBV12-3/TRBV12-4,NA,TRBJ1-1,TGTGCCACCGGAAGGGGGTCAGGGGCTGAAGCTTTCTTT,CATGRGSGAEAFF
few,TRBV30,NA,TRBJ2-7,TGTGCCTGGAGTGTGCGGGGACCCGAGCAGTACTTC,CAWSVRGPEQYF
NA,TRBV3-1/TRBV3-2,NA,TRBJ2-1,TGTGCCAGCAGCCCCACTGTCTCCTACAATGAGCAGTTCTTC,CASSPTVSYNEQFF